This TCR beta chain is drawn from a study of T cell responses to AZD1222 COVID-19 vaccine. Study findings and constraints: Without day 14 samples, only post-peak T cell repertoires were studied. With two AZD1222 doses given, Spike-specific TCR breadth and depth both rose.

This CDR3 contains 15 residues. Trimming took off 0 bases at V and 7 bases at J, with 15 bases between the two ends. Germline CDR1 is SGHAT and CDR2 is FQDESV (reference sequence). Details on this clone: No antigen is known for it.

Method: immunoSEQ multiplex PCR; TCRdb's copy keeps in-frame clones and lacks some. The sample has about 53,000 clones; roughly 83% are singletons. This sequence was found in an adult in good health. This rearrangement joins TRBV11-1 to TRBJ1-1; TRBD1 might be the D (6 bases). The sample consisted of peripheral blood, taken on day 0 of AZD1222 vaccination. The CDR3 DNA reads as TGTGCCAGCAGCTTAGCCATCTGGACAGACCATGAAGCTTTCTTT. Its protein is CASSLAIWTDHEAFF.